This entry features one T cell receptor (beta chain) sequence. This sample stems from a study of blood T cell repertoires in COVID-19. Study overall: Acute and convalescent COVID-19 specimens originated in the United States, Italy and Spain. The cDNA or gDNA used as material had been derived from T cells, B-cell-depleted T cells, or PBMCs.

Germline CDR1 WSHSY, CDR2 SAAADI. Trimming at V came to 6 bases and at J to 1 base, leaving 3 bases not matched to a gene. This CDR3 has 14 residues. Per the authors' pipeline: Amplification with reference gene primers provided the estimates of nucleated cell counts. Data came from immunoSEQ multiplex PCR; TCRdb stores just in-frame clones and leaves some out. D and trimming were read from the DNA, whereas the V and J calls and clone size are those reported in that table. The sample lists 55,000 to 80,000 clones, roughly 85% occurring once. Sequencing was carried out using peripheral blood. This chain connects TRBV10-2 to TRBJ2-5; 9 bases align to TRBD2. The origin of this receptor is an elderly woman with acute or convalescent COVID-19. CDR3 in DNA: TGCGCCAGCAGAAAGGGACTAGCCCAAGAGACCCAGTACTTC. This sequence encodes CASRKGLAQETQYF.